A selection of T cell receptor beta chains follows, all from one sample in a study of blood T cell repertoires in COVID-19. Sequenced by immunoSEQ multiplex PCR; TCRdb stores in-frame clones only, minus some. The sample lists hundreds of thousands of clones, around nine tenths occurring once. The sample consisted of peripheral blood. The source of these receptors is a man aged 70 or older with acute or convalescent COVID-19. The CDR3 runs from the conserved cysteine through the conserved F or W. The order of the fields is D gene, clone size, J gene, V gene, CDR3 protein, CDR3 DNA. D genes are given only for firm matches. Some rows mark clone size as missing; the rest say once, few, many or name a class of expanded clone.

D gene: .; clone size: .; J gene: TRBJ2-1; V gene: TRBV7-9; CDR3 protein: CASSLGQSYNEQFF; CDR3 DNA: TGTGCCAGCAGCTTAGGACAGTCCTACAATGAGCAGTTCTTC
D gene: TRBD2; clone size: once; J gene: TRBJ2-7; V gene: TRBV6-2/TRBV6-3; CDR3 protein: CASSNAGSGRLHSYEQYF; CDR3 DNA: TGTGCCAGCAGCAATGCAGGTAGCGGGAGGTTACACTCCTACGAGCAGTACTTC
D gene: .; clone size: few; J gene: TRBJ1-5; V gene: TRBV24-1; CDR3 protein: CATSDSRLAGQPQHF; CDR3 DNA: TGTGCCACCAGTGATTCCCGCCTAGCGGGCCAGCCCCAGCATTTT
D gene: .; clone size: .; J gene: TRBJ2-3; V gene: TRBV9; CDR3 protein: CASSVAPSSYTDTQYF; CDR3 DNA: TGTGCCAGCAGCGTAGCCCCTTCTTCCTACACAGATACGCAGTATTTT
D gene: TRBD2; clone size: .; J gene: TRBJ2-3; V gene: TRBV9; CDR3 protein: CASSGRAGAVTDTQYF; CDR3 DNA: TGTGCCAGCAGCGGAAGAGCGGGGGCCGTCACAGATACGCAGTATTTT
D gene: .; clone size: few; J gene: TRBJ1-1; V gene: TRBV11-3; CDR3 protein: CASSLIKNTEAFF; CDR3 DNA: TGTGCCAGCAGCTTAATAAAGAACACTGAAGCTTTCTTT
D gene: TRBD1; clone size: once; J gene: TRBJ2-7; V gene: TRBV27; CDR3 protein: CASSSRDRVYEQYF; CDR3 DNA: TGTGCCAGCAGTTCCCGGGACAGGGTCTACGAGCAGTACTTC
D gene: TRBD2; clone size: .; J gene: TRBJ2-3; V gene: TRBV2; CDR3 protein: CASSRLAGGRTDTQYF; CDR3 DNA: TGTGCCAGCAGCCGACTAGCGGGGGGGCGAACAGATACGCAGTATTTT
D gene: .; clone size: .; J gene: TRBJ2-3; V gene: TRBV6-5; CDR3 protein: CASSYRLSTDTQYF; CDR3 DNA: TGTGCCAGCAGTTACAGACTCAGCACAGATACGCAGTATTTT
D gene: .; clone size: .; J gene: TRBJ1-3; V gene: TRBV24-1; CDR3 protein: CATSDPQGPGNTIYF; CDR3 DNA: TGTGCCACCAGTGATCCCCAGGGCCCTGGAAACACCATATATTTT
D gene: .; clone size: .; J gene: TRBJ2-1; V gene: TRBV28; CDR3 protein: CASSLLGVGYNEQFF; CDR3 DNA: TGTGCCAGCAGTTTATTAGGGGTGGGCTACAATGAGCAGTTCTTC
D gene: .; clone size: once; J gene: TRBJ1-2; V gene: TRBV3-1/TRBV3-2; CDR3 protein: CASSRRQALYGYTF; CDR3 DNA: TGTGCCAGCAGCCGCCGACAGGCCCTCTATGGCTACACCTTC
D gene: TRBD1; clone size: .; J gene: TRBJ1-2; V gene: TRBV19; CDR3 protein: CASRQQDRGRILGGYTF; CDR3 DNA: TGTGCCAGTAGGCAACAGGACAGGGGACGTATTCTTGGGGGCTACACCTTC
D gene: TRBD2; clone size: .; J gene: TRBJ2-1; V gene: TRBV2; CDR3 protein: CASSTRTSGGEQFF; CDR3 DNA: TGTGCCAGCAGTACTAGGACTAGCGGGGGGGAGCAGTTCTTC
D gene: .; clone size: .; J gene: TRBJ2-1; V gene: TRBV28; CDR3 protein: CASSVPGTVNEQFF; CDR3 DNA: TGTGCCAGCAGTGTCCCCGGGACTGTCAATGAGCAGTTCTTC
D gene: TRBD1; clone size: .; J gene: TRBJ2-2; V gene: TRBV19; CDR3 protein: CASLQGAGVNGELFF; CDR3 DNA: TGTGCCAGTTTACAGGGGGCCGGAGTCAACGGGGAGCTGTTTTTT
D gene: .; clone size: .; J gene: TRBJ2-2; V gene: TRBV25-1; CDR3 protein: CASSESAGELFF; CDR3 DNA: TGTGCCAGCAGTGAATCCGCCGGGGAGCTGTTTTTT
D gene: .; clone size: .; J gene: TRBJ1-2; V gene: TRBV9; CDR3 protein: CASSVTGLGSYGYTF; CDR3 DNA: TGTGCCAGCAGCGTCACTGGGCTGGGGAGCTATGGCTACACCTTC
D gene: .; clone size: .; J gene: TRBJ1-1; V gene: TRBV6-5; CDR3 protein: CASSRISPEAFF; CDR3 DNA: TGTGCCAGCAGTCGTATTAGCCCTGAAGCTTTCTTT
D gene: TRBD2; clone size: .; J gene: TRBJ2-3; V gene: TRBV5-1; CDR3 protein: CASSPGTSGGADTQYF; CDR3 DNA: TGCGCCAGCAGCCCCGGGACTAGCGGGGGAGCAGATACGCAGTATTTT
D gene: .; clone size: once; J gene: TRBJ1-1; V gene: TRBV19; CDR3 protein: CASNPGWTEAFF; CDR3 DNA: TGTGCCAGTAATCCCGGTTGGACTGAAGCTTTCTTT
D gene: TRBD1; clone size: few; J gene: TRBJ1-2; V gene: TRBV3-1/TRBV3-2; CDR3 protein: CASSPGTGDGYTF; CDR3 DNA: TGTGCCAGCAGCCCCGGGACAGGGGATGGCTACACCTTC
D gene: .; clone size: .; J gene: TRBJ2-2; V gene: TRBV6-6; CDR3 protein: CASTYTGELFF; CDR3 DNA: TGTGCCAGCACCTACACCGGGGAGCTGTTTTTT
D gene: TRBD1; clone size: .; J gene: TRBJ1-6; V gene: TRBV5-8; CDR3 protein: CASSSGTGFTRTLHF; CDR3 DNA: TGTGCCAGCAGCTCCGGGACAGGGTTTACTAGGACCCTCCACTTT
D gene: TRBD1; clone size: .; J gene: TRBJ2-3; V gene: TRBV28; CDR3 protein: CASSPGTALDTQYF; CDR3 DNA: TGTGCCAGCAGTCCCGGGACAGCCTTAGATACGCAGTATTTT
D gene: TRBD2; clone size: .; J gene: TRBJ2-3; V gene: TRBV7-2; CDR3 protein: CASSLYGTSTDTQYF; CDR3 DNA: TGTGCCAGCAGCTTATACGGGACTAGTACGGATACGCAGTATTTT
D gene: .; clone size: .; J gene: TRBJ2-7; V gene: TRBV4-3; CDR3 protein: CASSQISGSEQYF; CDR3 DNA: TGCGCCAGCAGCCAAATTTCGGGATCCGAGCAGTACTTC
D gene: TRBD1; clone size: .; J gene: TRBJ2-2; V gene: TRBV4-3; CDR3 protein: CASSQRVDRVYETGELFF; CDR3 DNA: TGCGCCAGCAGCCAAAGGGTCGACAGGGTGTACGAAACCGGGGAGCTGTTTTTT
D gene: TRBD1; clone size: .; J gene: TRBJ2-3; V gene: TRBV9; CDR3 protein: CASSVGTGGSDTQYF; CDR3 DNA: TGTGCCAGCAGCGTCGGGACAGGGGGGTCAGATACGCAGTATTTT
D gene: .; clone size: .; J gene: TRBJ2-3; V gene: TRBV28; CDR3 protein: CASSLQLQPTDTQYF; CDR3 DNA: TGTGCCAGCAGTTTACAACTCCAACCAACAGATACGCAGTATTTT
D gene: .; clone size: once; J gene: TRBJ2-5; V gene: TRBV5-6; CDR3 protein: CASSLDGETQYF; CDR3 DNA: TGTGCCAGCAGCTTGGACGGGGAGACCCAGTACTTC
D gene: .; clone size: once; J gene: TRBJ1-6; V gene: TRBV28; CDR3 protein: CASRPRGISPLHF; CDR3 DNA: TGTGCCAGCAGACCCAGGGGTATTTCACCCCTCCACTTT
D gene: .; clone size: .; J gene: TRBJ2-7; V gene: TRBV28; CDR3 protein: CASIKIGQGSNEQYF; CDR3 DNA: TGTGCCAGCATTAAAATCGGGCAGGGGTCGAACGAGCAGTACTTC
D gene: .; clone size: .; J gene: TRBJ1-5; V gene: TRBV5-1; CDR3 protein: CASSWGEGTNQPQHF; CDR3 DNA: TGCGCCAGCAGCTGGGGAGAGGGTACAAATCAGCCCCAGCATTTT
D gene: TRBD1; clone size: .; J gene: TRBJ1-4; V gene: TRBV5-5; CDR3 protein: CASSLTGTEIPSPTNEKLFF; CDR3 DNA: TGTGCCAGCAGCTTGACCGGGACAGAGATACCCTCGCCAACTAATGAAAAACTGTTTTTT
D gene: .; clone size: .; J gene: TRBJ1-2; V gene: TRBV9; CDR3 protein: CASSVSGGGYTF; CDR3 DNA: TGTGCCAGCAGCGTCTCCGGTGGTGGCTACACCTTC
D gene: .; clone size: .; J gene: TRBJ1-6; V gene: TRBV3-1/TRBV3-2; CDR3 protein: CASSQLAESSYNSPLHF; CDR3 DNA: TGTGCCAGCAGCCAACTCGCGGAGAGCTCCTATAATTCACCCCTCCACTTT
D gene: .; clone size: .; J gene: TRBJ2-3; V gene: TRBV12-5; CDR3 protein: CASGGGSCSDTQYF; CDR3 DNA: TGTGCTAGTGGTGGCGGTAGCTGCTCAGATACGCAGTATTTT
D gene: .; clone size: .; J gene: TRBJ1-1; V gene: TRBV12-3/TRBV12-4; CDR3 protein: CASRYPGFTEAFF; CDR3 DNA: TGTGCCAGCAGGTACCCGGGTTTCACTGAAGCTTTCTTT
D gene: .; clone size: .; J gene: TRBJ1-2; V gene: TRBV29-1; CDR3 protein: CSVDSIGGAYGYTF; CDR3 DNA: TGCAGCGTTGACTCTATCGGGGGGGCCTATGGCTACACCTTC
D gene: TRBD2; clone size: .; J gene: TRBJ2-1; V gene: TRBV24-1; CDR3 protein: CATSEPTSGRINEQFF; CDR3 DNA: TGTGCCACCAGTGAACCCACTAGCGGGAGAATTAATGAGCAGTTCTTC
D gene: .; clone size: .; J gene: TRBJ1-2; V gene: TRBV30; CDR3 protein: CAWSTQGNYGYTF; CDR3 DNA: TGTGCCTGGAGTACACAGGGTAACTATGGCTACACCTTC
D gene: .; clone size: .; J gene: TRBJ2-5; V gene: TRBV30; CDR3 protein: CAWSTAKFQETQYF; CDR3 DNA: TGTGCCTGGAGTACCGCGAAATTCCAAGAGACCCAGTACTTC
D gene: TRBD1; clone size: .; J gene: TRBJ2-1; V gene: TRBV7-2; CDR3 protein: CASSPGTGVYNEQFF; CDR3 DNA: TGTGCCAGCAGCCCCGGGACAGGGGTCTACAATGAGCAGTTCTTC
D gene: TRBD1; clone size: .; J gene: TRBJ1-4; V gene: TRBV5-1; CDR3 protein: CASSYSPGQINEKLFF; CDR3 DNA: TGCGCCAGCAGTTACTCCCCGGGACAGATAAATGAAAAACTGTTTTTT
D gene: .; clone size: few; J gene: TRBJ1-2; V gene: TRBV9; CDR3 protein: CAREARGGNGYTF; CDR3 DNA: TGTGCCCGCGAGGCCCGGGGGGGGAATGGCTACACCTTC
D gene: .; clone size: .; J gene: TRBJ1-6; V gene: TRBV23-1; CDR3 protein: CASSLCEGGWAGVFSYNSPLHF; CDR3 DNA: TGCGCCAGCAGTCTATGTGAAGGGGGTTGGGCAGGGGTATTCTCCTATAATTCACCCCTCCACTTT
D gene: TRBD2; clone size: .; J gene: TRBJ2-1; V gene: TRBV4-3; CDR3 protein: CASSPKLAGGPTLSEQFF; CDR3 DNA: TGCGCCAGCAGCCCTAAACTAGCGGGGGGGCCAACCCTCAGTGAGCAGTTCTTC
D gene: TRBD1; clone size: .; J gene: TRBJ1-4; V gene: TRBV3-1/TRBV3-2; CDR3 protein: CASSQGTGVGEKLFF; CDR3 DNA: TGTGCCAGCAGCCAAGGGACAGGGGTCGGAGAAAAACTGTTTTTT
D gene: TRBD1; clone size: .; J gene: TRBJ2-2; V gene: TRBV6-5; CDR3 protein: CASSTRTGNTGELFF; CDR3 DNA: TGTGCCAGCAGTACCCGGACAGGGAACACCGGGGAGCTGTTTTTT
D gene: .; clone size: .; J gene: TRBJ2-7; V gene: TRBV7-2; CDR3 protein: CASSPPAAAVLSYEQYF; CDR3 DNA: TGTGCCAGCAGCCCCCCGGCCGCAGCGGTTCTCTCCTACGAGCAGTACTTC
D gene: .; clone size: .; J gene: TRBJ1-6; V gene: TRBV28; CDR3 protein: CASRLLSSYNSPLHF; CDR3 DNA: TGTGCCAGCAGATTGCTTAGCTCCTATAATTCACCCCTCCACTTT
D gene: .; clone size: .; J gene: TRBJ1-6; V gene: TRBV9; CDR3 protein: CASSAKEGSYNSPLHF; CDR3 DNA: TGTGCCAGCAGCGCTAAGGAGGGCTCCTATAATTCACCCCTCCACTTT
D gene: .; clone size: few; J gene: TRBJ2-7; V gene: TRBV9; CDR3 protein: CASSVVPSGGEQYF; CDR3 DNA: TGTGCCAGCAGCGTAGTGCCCTCCGGGGGAGAGCAGTACTTC